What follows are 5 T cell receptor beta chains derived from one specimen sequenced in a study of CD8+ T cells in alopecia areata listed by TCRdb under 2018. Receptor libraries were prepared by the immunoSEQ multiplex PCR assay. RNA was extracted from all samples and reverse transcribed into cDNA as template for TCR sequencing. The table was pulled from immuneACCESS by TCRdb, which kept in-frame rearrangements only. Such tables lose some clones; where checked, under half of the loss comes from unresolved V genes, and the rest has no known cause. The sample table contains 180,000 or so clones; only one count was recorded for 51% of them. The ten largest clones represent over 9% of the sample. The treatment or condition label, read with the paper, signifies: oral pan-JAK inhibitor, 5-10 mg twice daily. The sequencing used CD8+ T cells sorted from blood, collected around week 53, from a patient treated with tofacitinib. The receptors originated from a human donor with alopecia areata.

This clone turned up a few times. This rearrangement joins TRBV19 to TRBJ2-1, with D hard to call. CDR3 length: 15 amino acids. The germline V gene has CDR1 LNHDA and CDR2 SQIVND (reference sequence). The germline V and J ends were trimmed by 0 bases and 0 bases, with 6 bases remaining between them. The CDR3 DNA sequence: TGTGCCAGTAGTATAGAGTCCTCCTCCTACAATGAGCAGTTCTTC. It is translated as CASSIESSSYNEQFF.

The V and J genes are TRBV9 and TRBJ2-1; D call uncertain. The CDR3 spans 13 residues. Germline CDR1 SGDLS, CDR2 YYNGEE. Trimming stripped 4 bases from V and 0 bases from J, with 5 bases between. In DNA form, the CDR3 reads TGTGCCAGCAGCCCCCCCTCCTACAATGAGCAGTTCTTC. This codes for CASSPPSYNEQFF.

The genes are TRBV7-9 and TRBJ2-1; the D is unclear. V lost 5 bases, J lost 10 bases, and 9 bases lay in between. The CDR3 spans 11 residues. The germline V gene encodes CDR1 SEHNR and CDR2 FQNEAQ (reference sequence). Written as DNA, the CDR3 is TGTGCCAGCAGCCCCCCAGTGGAGCAGTTCTTC. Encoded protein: CASSPPVEQFF.

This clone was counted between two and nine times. DNA of the CDR3: TGTGCCAGCAGCTTGGCAGAAGCTAGCGTAAGCTCCTACAATGAGCAGTTCTTC. This translates into CASSLAEASVSSYNEQFF. V and J are TRBV13 and TRBJ2-1, with D maybe TRBD2 (6 bases). CDR3 size: 18 residues. With 3 bases removed from V and 0 bases from J, the gap between germline ends came to 18 bases. Germline values: CDR1 PRHDT, CDR2 FYEKMQ (reference sequence). The complete variable domain, with remaining parts taken from reference TRBV13 and TRBJ2-1, reads AAGVIQSPRHLIKEKRETATLKCYPIPRHDTVYWYQQGPGQDPQFLISFYEKMQSDKGSIPDRFSAQQFSDYHSELNMSSLELGDSALYFCASSLAEASVSSYNEQFFGPGTRLTVL.

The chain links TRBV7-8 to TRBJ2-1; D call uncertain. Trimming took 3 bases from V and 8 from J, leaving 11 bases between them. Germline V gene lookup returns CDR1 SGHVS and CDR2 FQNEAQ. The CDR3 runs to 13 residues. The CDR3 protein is CASSLGPKDEQFF. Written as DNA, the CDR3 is TGTGCCAGCAGCTTGGGTCCGAAGGATGAGCAGTTCTTC.